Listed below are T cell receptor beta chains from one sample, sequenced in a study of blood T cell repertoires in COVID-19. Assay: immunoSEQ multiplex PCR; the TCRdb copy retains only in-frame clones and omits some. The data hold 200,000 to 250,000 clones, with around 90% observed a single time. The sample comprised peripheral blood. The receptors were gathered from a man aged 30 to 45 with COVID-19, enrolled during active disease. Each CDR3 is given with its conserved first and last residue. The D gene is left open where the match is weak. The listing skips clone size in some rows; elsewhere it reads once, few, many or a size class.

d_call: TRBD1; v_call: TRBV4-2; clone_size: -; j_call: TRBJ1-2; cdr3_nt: TGTGCCAGCAGCCAAGAACAGGGGGTTTATGGCTACACCTTC; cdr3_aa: CASSQEQGVYGYTF
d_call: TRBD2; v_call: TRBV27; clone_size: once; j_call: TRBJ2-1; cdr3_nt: TGTGCCAGCAGTTTTTGGGGGGGAGAGAATGAGCAGTTCTTC; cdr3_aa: CASSFWGGENEQFF
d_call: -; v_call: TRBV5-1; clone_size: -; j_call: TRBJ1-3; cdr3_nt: TGCGCCAGCAGCTTGAAGGAGAGAAGCTCTGGAAACACCATATATTTT; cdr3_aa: CASSLKERSSGNTIYF
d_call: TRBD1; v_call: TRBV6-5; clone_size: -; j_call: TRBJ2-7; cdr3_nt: TGTGCCAGCAGCCCAAGACAGGGCCCGTCATACGAGCAGTACTTC; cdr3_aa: CASSPRQGPSYEQYF
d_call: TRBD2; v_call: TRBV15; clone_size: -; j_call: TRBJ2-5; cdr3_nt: TGTGCCACCAGCAGAGAGCCTAGCGGTAAAGAGACCCAGTACTTC; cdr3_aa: CATSREPSGKETQYF
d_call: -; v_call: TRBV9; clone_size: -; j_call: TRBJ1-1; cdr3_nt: TGTGCCAGCAGCGTAGGATCCTGGGGGGGTTGGACTGAAGCTTTCTTT; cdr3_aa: CASSVGSWGGWTEAFF
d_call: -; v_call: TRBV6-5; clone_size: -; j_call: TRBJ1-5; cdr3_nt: TGTGCCAGCAGTTACTCTCGTTTTTTTCAGCCCCAGCATTTT; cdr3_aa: CASSYSRFFQPQHF
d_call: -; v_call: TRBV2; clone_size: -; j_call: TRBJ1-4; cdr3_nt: TGTGCCAGCAGTGAAAATGACATCCGGACCCCAGGGGAAAAACTGTTTTTT; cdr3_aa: CASSENDIRTPGEKLFF
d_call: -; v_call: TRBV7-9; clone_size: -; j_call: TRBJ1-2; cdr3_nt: TGTGCCAGCAGCTGGGGGGACGATGGCTACACCTTC; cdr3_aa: CASSWGDDGYTF
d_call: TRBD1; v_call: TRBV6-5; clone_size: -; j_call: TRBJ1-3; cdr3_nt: TGTGCCAGCAGGGAGACAGGGGCTGGAAACACCATATATTTT; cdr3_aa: CASRETGAGNTIYF
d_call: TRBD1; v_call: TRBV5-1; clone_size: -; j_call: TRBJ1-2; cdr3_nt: TGCGCCAGCAGTAATCCGGGACAGGGGGCGCGCGGCTACACCTTC; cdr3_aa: CASSNPGQGARGYTF
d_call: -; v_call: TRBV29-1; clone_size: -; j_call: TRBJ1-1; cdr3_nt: TGCAGCGCGTGGACAACTCAGAACACTGAAGCTTTCTTT; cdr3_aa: CSAWTTQNTEAFF
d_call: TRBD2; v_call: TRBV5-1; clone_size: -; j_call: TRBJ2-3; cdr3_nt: TGCGCCAGCAGCGGTGTAGCGGGGGGCGGAGATACGCAGTATTTT; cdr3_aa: CASSGVAGGGDTQYF
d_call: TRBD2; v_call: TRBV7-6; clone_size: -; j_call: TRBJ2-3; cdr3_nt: TGTGCCAGCAGCTCCCTAGCGGGGGGAGGTTTTTCGGATACGCAGTATTTT; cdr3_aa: CASSSLAGGGFSDTQYF
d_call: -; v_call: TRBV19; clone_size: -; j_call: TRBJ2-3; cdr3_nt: TGTGCCAGTAGTATAGGGGCGGGATCCCTTAGCACAGATACGCAGTATTTT; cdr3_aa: CASSIGAGSLSTDTQYF
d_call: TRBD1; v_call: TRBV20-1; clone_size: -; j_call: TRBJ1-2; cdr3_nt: TGCAGTGCTACAGGGGGGACCGGGGTCACCTTC; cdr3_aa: CSATGGTGVTF
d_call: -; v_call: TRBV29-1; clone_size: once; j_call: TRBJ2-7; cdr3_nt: TGCAGCGTTGAAGTTTGGCGGGACGAGCAGTACTTC; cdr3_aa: CSVEVWRDEQYF